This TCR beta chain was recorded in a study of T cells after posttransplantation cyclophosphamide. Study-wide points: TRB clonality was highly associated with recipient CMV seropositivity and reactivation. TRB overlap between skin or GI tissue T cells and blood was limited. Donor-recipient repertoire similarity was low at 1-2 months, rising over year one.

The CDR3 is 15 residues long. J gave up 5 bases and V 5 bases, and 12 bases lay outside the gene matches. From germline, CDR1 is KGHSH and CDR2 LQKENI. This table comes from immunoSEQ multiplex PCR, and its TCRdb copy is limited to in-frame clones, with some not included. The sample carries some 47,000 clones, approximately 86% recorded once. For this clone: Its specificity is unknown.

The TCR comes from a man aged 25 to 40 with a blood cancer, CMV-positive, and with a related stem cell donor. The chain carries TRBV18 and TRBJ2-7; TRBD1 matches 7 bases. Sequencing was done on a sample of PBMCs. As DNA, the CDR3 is TGTGCCAGCTCAGCCACAGGGGCCGGGGCCCACGAGCAGTACTTC. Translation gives CASSATGAGAHEQYF. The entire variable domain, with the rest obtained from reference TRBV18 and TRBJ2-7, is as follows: NAGVMQNPRHLVRRRGQEARLRCSPMKGHSHVYWYRQLPEEGLKFMVYLQKENIIDESGMPKERFSAEFPKEGPSILRIQQVVRGDSAAYFCASSATGAGAHEQYFGPGTRLTVT.